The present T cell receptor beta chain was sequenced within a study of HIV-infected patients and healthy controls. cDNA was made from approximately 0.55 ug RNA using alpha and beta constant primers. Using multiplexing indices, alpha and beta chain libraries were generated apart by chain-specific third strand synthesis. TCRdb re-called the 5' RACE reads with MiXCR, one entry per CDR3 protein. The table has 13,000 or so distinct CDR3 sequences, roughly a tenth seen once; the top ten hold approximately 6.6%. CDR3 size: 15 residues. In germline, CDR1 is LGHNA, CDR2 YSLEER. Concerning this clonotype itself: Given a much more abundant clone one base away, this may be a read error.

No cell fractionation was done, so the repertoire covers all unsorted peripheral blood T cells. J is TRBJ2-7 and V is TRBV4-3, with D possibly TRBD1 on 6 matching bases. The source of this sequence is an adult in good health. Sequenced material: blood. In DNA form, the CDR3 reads TGCGCCATCAGCCAAGTGCCAGGACAGTTCTACGAGCAGTACTTC. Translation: CAISQVPGQFYEQYF.